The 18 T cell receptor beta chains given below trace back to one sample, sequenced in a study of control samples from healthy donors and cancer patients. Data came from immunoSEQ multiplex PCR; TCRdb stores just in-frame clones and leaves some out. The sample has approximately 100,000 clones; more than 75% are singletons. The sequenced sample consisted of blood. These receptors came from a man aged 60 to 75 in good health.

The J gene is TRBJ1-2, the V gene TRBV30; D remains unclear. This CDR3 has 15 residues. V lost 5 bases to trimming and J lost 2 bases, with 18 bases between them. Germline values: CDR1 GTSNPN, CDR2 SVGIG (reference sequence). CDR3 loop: CAWLDRPAGNYGYTF. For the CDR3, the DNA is TGTGCCTGGTTGGATAGGCCAGCTGGAAACTATGGCTACACCTTC.

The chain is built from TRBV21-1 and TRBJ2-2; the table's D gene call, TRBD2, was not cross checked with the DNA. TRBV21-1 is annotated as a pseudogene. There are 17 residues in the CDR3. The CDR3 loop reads CASSKMVWIYEHRGAVF. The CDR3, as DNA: TGTGCCAGCAGCAAAATGGTATGGATCTACGAACACCGGGGAGCTGTTTTT.

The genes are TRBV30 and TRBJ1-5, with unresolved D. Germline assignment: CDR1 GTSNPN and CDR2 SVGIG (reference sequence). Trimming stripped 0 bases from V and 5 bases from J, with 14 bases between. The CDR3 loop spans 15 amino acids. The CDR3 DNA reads TGTGCCTGGAGTGTATCATTACAGAACGATCAGCCCCAGCATTTT. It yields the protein CAWSVSLQNDQPQHF.

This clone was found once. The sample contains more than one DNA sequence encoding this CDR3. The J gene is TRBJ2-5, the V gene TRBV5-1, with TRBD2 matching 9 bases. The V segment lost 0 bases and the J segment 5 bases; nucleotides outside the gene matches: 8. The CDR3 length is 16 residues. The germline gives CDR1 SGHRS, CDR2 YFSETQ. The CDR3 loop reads CASSLDPAGGRETQYF. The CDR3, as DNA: TGCGCCAGCAGCTTGGATCCCGCGGGGGGGCGGGAGACCCAGTACTTC. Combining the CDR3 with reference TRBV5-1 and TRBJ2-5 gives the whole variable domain KAGVTQTPRYLIKTRGQQVTLSCSPISGHRSVSWYQQTPGQGLQFLFEYFSETQRNKGNFPGRFSGRQFSNSRSEMNVSTLELGDSALYLCASSLDPAGGRETQYFGPGTRLLVL.

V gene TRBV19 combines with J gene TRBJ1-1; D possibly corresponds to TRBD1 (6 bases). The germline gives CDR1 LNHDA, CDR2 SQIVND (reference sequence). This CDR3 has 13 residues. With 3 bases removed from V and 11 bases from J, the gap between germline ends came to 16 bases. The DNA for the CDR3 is TGTGCCAGTAGTATGGAACAGGGCATCCGGGCTTTCTTT. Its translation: CASSMEQGIRAFF.

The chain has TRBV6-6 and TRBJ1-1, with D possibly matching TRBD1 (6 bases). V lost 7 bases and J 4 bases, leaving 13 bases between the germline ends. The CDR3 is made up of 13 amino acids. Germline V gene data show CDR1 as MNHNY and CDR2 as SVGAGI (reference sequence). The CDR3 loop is CASKRGQITEAFF. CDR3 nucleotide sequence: TGTGCCAGCAAACGGGGGCAAATCACTGAAGCTTTCTTT.

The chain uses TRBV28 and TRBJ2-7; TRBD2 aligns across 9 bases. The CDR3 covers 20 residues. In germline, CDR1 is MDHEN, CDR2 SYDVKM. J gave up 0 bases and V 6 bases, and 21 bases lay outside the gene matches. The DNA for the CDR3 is TGTGCCAGCAGAACCCTAAAAGGAGTAGCGGGAGCGACCTTCTCCTACGAGCAGTACTTC. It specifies CASRTLKGVAGATFSYEQYF.

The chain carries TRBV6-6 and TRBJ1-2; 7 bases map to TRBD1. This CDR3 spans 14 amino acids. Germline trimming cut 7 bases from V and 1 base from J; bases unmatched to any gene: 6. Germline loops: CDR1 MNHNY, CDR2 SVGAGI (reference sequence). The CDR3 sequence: CASTRQGLNYGYTF. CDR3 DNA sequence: TGTGCCAGCACCAGACAGGGCCTTAACTATGGCTACACCTTC.

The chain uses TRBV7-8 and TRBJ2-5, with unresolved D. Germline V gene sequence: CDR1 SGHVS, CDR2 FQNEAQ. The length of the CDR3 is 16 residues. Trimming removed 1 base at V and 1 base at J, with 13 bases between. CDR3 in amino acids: CASSLELTAIQETQYF. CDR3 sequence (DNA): TGTGCCAGCAGCTTAGAGTTAACAGCAATCCAAGAGACCCAGTACTTC.

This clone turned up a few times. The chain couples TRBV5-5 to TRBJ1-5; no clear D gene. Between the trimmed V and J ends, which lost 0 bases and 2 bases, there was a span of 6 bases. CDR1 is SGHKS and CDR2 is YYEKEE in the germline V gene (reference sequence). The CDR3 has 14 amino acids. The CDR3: CASSLDGGNQPQHF. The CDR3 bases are TGTGCCAGCAGCTTGGATGGTGGCAATCAGCCCCAGCATTTT.

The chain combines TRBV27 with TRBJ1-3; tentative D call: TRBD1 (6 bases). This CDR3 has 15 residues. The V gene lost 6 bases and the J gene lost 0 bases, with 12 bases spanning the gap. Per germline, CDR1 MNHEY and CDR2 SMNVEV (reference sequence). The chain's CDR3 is CASSQTGHSGNTIYF. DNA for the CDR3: TGTGCCAGCAGCCAGACAGGACACTCTGGAAACACCATATATTTT.

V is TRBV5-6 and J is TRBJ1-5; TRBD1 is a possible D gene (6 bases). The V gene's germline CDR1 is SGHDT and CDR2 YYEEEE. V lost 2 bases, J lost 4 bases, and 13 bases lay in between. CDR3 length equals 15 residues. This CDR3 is CASSFGGGANQPQHF. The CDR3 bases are TGTGCCAGCAGCTTCGGGGGCGGTGCGAATCAGCCCCAGCATTTT. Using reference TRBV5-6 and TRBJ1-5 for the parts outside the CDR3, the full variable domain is DAGVTQSPTHLIKTRGQQVTLRCSPKSGHDTVSWYQQALGQGPQFIFQYYEEEERQRGNFPDRFSGHQFPNYSSELNVNALLLGDSALYLCASSFGGGANQPQHFGDGTRLSIL.

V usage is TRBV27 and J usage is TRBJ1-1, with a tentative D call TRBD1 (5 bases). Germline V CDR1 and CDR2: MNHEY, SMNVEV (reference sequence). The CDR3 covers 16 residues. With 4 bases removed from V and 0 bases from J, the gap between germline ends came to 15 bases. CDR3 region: CASSSPLSGMNTEAFF. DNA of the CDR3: TGTGCCAGCAGTTCTCCTCTATCAGGGATGAACACTGAAGCTTTCTTT.

Here the CDR3 reads CASSAGLTSGRNEQYF. In nucleotides, the CDR3 is TGCGCCAGCAGCGCAGGACTGACTAGCGGGAGAAACGAGCAGTACTTC. The chain joins TRBV4-1 to TRBJ2-7; TRBD2 aligns across 12 bases. CDR1 MGHRA and CDR2 YSYEKL come from the germline V gene. The ends lost 5 bases at V and 5 bases at J; junction bases unmatched: 10. This CDR3 contains 16 residues.

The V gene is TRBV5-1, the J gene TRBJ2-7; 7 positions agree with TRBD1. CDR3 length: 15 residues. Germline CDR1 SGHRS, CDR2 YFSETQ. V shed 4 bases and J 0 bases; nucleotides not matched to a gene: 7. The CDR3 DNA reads TGCGCCAGCAGCACATGGACAGGAAGCTCCTACGAGCAGTACTTC. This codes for CASSTWTGSSYEQYF.

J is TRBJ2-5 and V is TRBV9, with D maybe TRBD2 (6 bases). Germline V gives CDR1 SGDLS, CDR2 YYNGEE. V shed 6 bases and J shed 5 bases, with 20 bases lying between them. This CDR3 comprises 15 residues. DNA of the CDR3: TGTGCCAGCACCAGAGGGACGGGAGAACTCGAGACCCAGTACTTC. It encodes CASTRGTGELETQYF.

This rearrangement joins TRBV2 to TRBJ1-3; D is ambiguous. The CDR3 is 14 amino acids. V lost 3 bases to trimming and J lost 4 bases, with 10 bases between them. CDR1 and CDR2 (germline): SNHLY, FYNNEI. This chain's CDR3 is CASSDLETGNTIYF. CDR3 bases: TGTGCCAGCAGTGATTTGGAGACCGGAAACACCATATATTTT.

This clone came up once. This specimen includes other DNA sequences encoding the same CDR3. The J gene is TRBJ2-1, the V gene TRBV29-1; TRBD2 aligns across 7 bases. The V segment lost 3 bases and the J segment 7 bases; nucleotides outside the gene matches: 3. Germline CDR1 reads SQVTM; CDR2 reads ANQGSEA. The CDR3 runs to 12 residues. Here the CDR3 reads CSVEGLTNEQFF. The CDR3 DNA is TGCAGCGTTGAGGGACTAACAAATGAGCAGTTCTTC.